These 4 T cell receptor beta chains originate from one sample sequenced in a study of T cell responses to AZD1222 COVID-19 vaccine. Method: immunoSEQ multiplex PCR; TCRdb's copy keeps in-frame clones and lacks some. Here the sample spans 85,000 or so clones, under 95% being singletons. Sequenced material: peripheral blood, taken 28 days after the second AZD1222 dose. These receptors came from an adult who received the AZD1222 COVID-19 vaccine.

The V and J genes are TRBV5-1 and TRBJ1-2, with a weak D call TRBD1 (5 bases). The V end was cut by 2 bases, the J end by 0 bases, with 11 bases between. The CDR3 sequence is 15 residues long. Looked up from germline, CDR1 is SGHRS and CDR2 is YFSETQ. The CDR3: CASSLSGETNYGYTF. The CDR3 DNA reads TGCGCCAGCAGCTTATCGGGGGAAACTAACTATGGCTACACCTTC.

This sequence joins TRBV5-4 and TRBJ2-3, with 9 bases fitting TRBD2. Germline V gene data show CDR1 as SGHNT and CDR2 as YYREEE (reference sequence). V lost 3 bases to trimming and J lost 6 bases; unmatched junction nucleotides: 11. The CDR3 length is 16 residues. This chain's CDR3 is CASSSSGGRARDTQYF. The CDR3, as DNA: TGTGCCAGCAGCTCCTCGGGCGGGAGGGCCAGGGATACGCAGTATTTT.

The chain carries TRBV5-6 and TRBJ1-1, with TRBD1 matching over 11 bases. CDR3 size: 17 residues. Germline V gene data show CDR1 as SGHDT and CDR2 as YYEEEE. J was trimmed by 3 bases and V by 4 bases; bases with no gene match: 11. The CDR3 is CASSHYQGQGVYTEAFF. Written as DNA, the CDR3 is TGTGCCAGCAGCCATTACCAGGGACAGGGGGTCTACACTGAAGCTTTCTTT.

The chain combines TRBV6-5 with TRBJ1-2, with 11 bases that match TRBD1. The CDR3 runs 15 residues. Germline values: CDR1 MNHEY, CDR2 SVGAGI. Trimming cost V 1 base and J 3 bases; bases outside gene matches: 1. Written as DNA, the CDR3 is TGTGCCAGCAGTTACTGGGACAGGGGGGACTATGGCTACACCTTC. The encoded protein is CASSYWDRGDYGYTF.